What follows are 21 T cell receptor beta chains derived from one specimen sequenced in a study of tumor-infiltrating lymphocytes in primary liver carcinoma. For each extraction, RNA and DNA were obtained together from around 18-30 mg of unsorted bulk tissue. A constant-region primer primed TCR beta cDNA synthesis from about 0.55 ug of total RNA. Employing slightly modified ARM-PCR, three nested multiplex PCR rounds were run, and these gave rise to the TCR beta libraries. The first two PCR rounds used TRBV1-TRBV30 primers with a Cbeta primer, roughly 10 cycles each. TCRdb reanalysed the multiplex PCR reads using MiXCR and keeps one entry per CDR3 protein. The table shows roughly 32,000 distinct CDR3 sequences, with over 65% occurring only once. The sequencing sample was made of liver tumor tissue from sampling region 4. Specified subset: tumor region T4, right-lateral pole. The receptors were gathered from a man aged 35 to 55 with primary liver carcinoma and hepatitis B virus infection.

This rearrangement joins TRBV13 to TRBJ2-1; 11 bases are shared with TRBD2. Germline lookup yields CDR1 PRHDT and CDR2 FYEKMQ (reference sequence). Trimming at V came to 4 bases and at J to 14 bases, leaving 28 bases not matched to a gene. This CDR3 has 20 amino acids. The CDR3 here is CASSWRGLAGGLSSYIKEFF. CDR3 DNA sequence: TGTGCCAGCAGCTGGAGAGGGCTAGCGGGAGGTTTGAGCTCCTACATTAAGGAGTTCTTC.

A word on this clonotype: The junction departs from germline at one end; a sequencing error may be responsible. The rearrangement joins TRBV6-4 to TRBJ2-2; TRBD2 agrees at 7 bases. Germline V gene sequence: CDR1 MRHNA, CDR2 SNTAGT. The CDR3 is made up of 15 amino acids. CDR3 residues: CASSAGGIDTRELFF. For the CDR3, the DNA is TGTGCCAGCAGTGCGGGGGGAATCGACACCAGGGAGTTGTTCTTT.

This sequence joins TRBV29-1 and TRBJ2-7, with a possible D match to TRBD2 (5 bases). Germline V gives CDR1 SQVTM, CDR2 ANQGSEA. The V end was cut by 8 bases, the J end by 2 bases, with 25 bases between. The CDR3 runs to 16 residues. The CDR3 nucleotides read TGCAGCCCCATGACATCTGGGAGCGGCACACCCTACGAGCAGTACTTC. Translating it yields CSPMTSGSGTPYEQYF.

On this clonotype itself: This is likely a read error, given that the CDR3 carries no conserved phenylalanine or tryptophan at its end. Because the CDR3's place on the DNA is in doubt, the DNA is left out and the CDR3 is given as listed by TCRdb. The chain joins TRBV14 to TRBJ2-1; the table's D call TRBD2 went unverified against the DNA. Both ends counted, the CDR3 spans 16 residues. In germline, CDR1 is SGHDN, CDR2 FVKESK. This CDR3 is CAGSAVAGWVNNEQSV.

A remark on this clonotype: Because it lacks the conserved phenylalanine or tryptophan at the end, this CDR3 is likely a read error. The rearrangement joins TRBV29-1 to TRBJ2-5, with TRBD1 matching 7 bases. This CDR3 comprises 15 residues. The germline V gene encodes CDR1 SQVTM and CDR2 ANQGSEA. Trimming at V came to 1 base and at J to 4 bases, leaving 9 bases not matched to a gene. CDR3 nucleotides: TGCAGCGTTGAAGCGGATAGGGGGCGAGTAGAGACCCAGTACTTA. Its translation: CSVEADRGRVETQYL.

Turning to this clonotype: A much larger clone is a single base away; this may be a read error. The chain carries TRBV7-2 and TRBJ2-7; D ambiguous. The CDR3 totals 12 residues. Germline V lookup: CDR1 SGHTA, CDR2 FQGNSA. V was clipped by 10 bases and J by 6 bases, with 16 bases between them. CDR3 amino acids: CATSFSSREQYF. The CDR3 nucleotides read TGTGCCACCAGTTTTAGCAGTCGCGAGCAGTACTTC.

The V gene is TRBV10-1, the J gene TRBJ2-7; 9 bases are shared with TRBD2. The CDR3 has 14 amino acids. J gave up 4 bases and V 4 bases, and 5 bases lay outside the gene matches. Germline V lookup: CDR1 WNHNN, CDR2 SYGVQD (reference sequence). The CDR3 DNA reads as TGCGCCAGCAGTGGGGAGACTAGCGGATACGAGCAGTACTTC. This codes for CASSGETSGYEQYF.

Remarks on this clonotype: A much larger clone lies a single base off, so this may be a read error. V gene TRBV7-8 combines with J gene TRBJ2-7; the match to TRBD2 covers 9 bases. Per the germline V gene, CDR1 is SGHVS and CDR2 is FQNEAQ. CDR3 length: 15 residues. The CDR3 coding sequence is TGTGTCAGCAGCGCCAAGACTAGCGGCCCCTACGAGCAGTGCTTC. Residues: CVSSAKTSGPYEQCF.

The sample holds one count of this clonotype. One end of the junction is discordant with germline, which a read error may explain. V and J are TRBV11-2 and TRBJ2-2; the D is unclear. Germline V gene sequence: CDR1 SGHAT, CDR2 FQNNGV. This CDR3 is built from 14 residues. The CDR3: CASSTDSDTEELLF. For the CDR3, the DNA is TGTGCCAGCAGCACAGACTCAGACACCGAGGAACTGTTATTT.

Points on this clonotype: The junction departs from germline at one end; a sequencing error may be responsible. The chain links TRBV5-1 to TRBJ1-2; D ambiguous. Germline CDR1 is SGHRS and CDR2 is YFSETQ. The CDR3 contains 14 residues. CDR3 bases: TGCGCCAGCAGTTTGCTTGAGAAGGGTTATGACTACACCTTC. Protein: CASSLLEKGYDYTF.

This clonotype ranks as medium-sized. The CDR3 spells CASSPIGEGNIQYF. The DNA of the CDR3 is TGTGCCAGCAGTCCCATAGGGGAAGGAAACATTCAGTACTTC. V and J are TRBV12-3 or TRBV12-4 and TRBJ2-4; TRBD1 is a possible D gene (5 bases). The CDR3 sequence is 14 residues long. Trimming cost V 5 bases and J 6 bases, with 14 bases left between them.

On this clonotype itself: No conserved phenylalanine or tryptophan is present at the end of the CDR3, so a read error is the likely explanation. The chain recombines TRBV11-3 with TRBJ2-1; D is undetermined. V lost 1 base, J lost 5 bases, and 9 bases lay in between. Germline V gene lookup returns CDR1 SGHNT and CDR2 YENEEA. There are 14 residues in the CDR3. In DNA form, the CDR3 reads TGTGCCAGCAGCTTAGTCGCCTCGAACAATGAGCAGTTCTCC. This codes for CASSLVASNNEQFS.

Comments on this clonotype: A read error is likely, as this CDR3 ends without the conserved phenylalanine or tryptophan. CDR3 in amino acids: CANSQGVTGGTEAFT. In DNA form, the CDR3 reads TGTGCCAACAGCCAAGGGGTGACAGGGGGCACTGAAGCTTTCACT. V gene TRBV4-2 combines with J gene TRBJ1-1, with 9 bases identical to TRBD1. This CDR3 is 15 amino acids long. Germline CDR1 is LGHNA and CDR2 is YNFKEQ.

Regarding this clonotype: Germline is not matched at one junction end, which may reflect a read error. This chain uses TRBV2 with TRBJ2-2, with 8 bases fitting TRBD1. Looked up from germline, CDR1 is SNHLY and CDR2 is FYNNEI. CDR3 size: 14 residues. In nucleotides, the CDR3 is TGCGCCAGCCGGACAGGGTACGACACCGGGGAGCTGTTTTTT. This translates into CASRTGYDTGELFF. The whole variable domain, remainder taken from reference TRBV2 and TRBJ2-2, is EPEVTQTPSHQVTQMGQEVILRCVPISNHLYFYWYRQILGQKVEFLVSFYNNEISEKSEIFDDQFSVERPDGSNFTLKIRSTKLEDSAMYFCASRTGYDTGELFFGEGSRLTVL.

A note on this clonotype: Relative to the germline gene, one junction end is altered; a read error may explain this. The chain uses TRBV7-3 and TRBJ2-3; tentatively, D is TRBD1 or TRBD2 (5 bases each). The germline CDR1 and CDR2 sequences are SGHTA and FQGTGA. The CDR3 is made up of 15 amino acids. The CDR3 region has the DNA TGTGCCAACAGCCTCGGGGCTTTTAACACAGATACGCAGTATTTT. Encoded protein: CANSLGAFNTDTQYF.

As to this clonotype: One junction end disagrees with the germline gene, perhaps due to a read error. V gene TRBV11-2 combines with J gene TRBJ2-1; D not certain. Germline V CDR1 and CDR2: SGHAT, FQNNGV. The CDR3 sequence is 13 residues long. The CDR3 sequence is CTSSPMVEASQFF. CDR3 DNA sequence: TGTACCAGCAGCCCGATGGTTGAAGCCTCGCAGTTCTTC.

This clonotype was counted ten times or more. The J gene is TRBJ2-5, the V gene TRBV30, with D perhaps TRBD2 (6 bases). CDR3 length: 13 residues. Looked up from germline, CDR1 is GTSNPN and CDR2 is SVGIG (reference sequence). CDR3 residues: CSYGLAPQETQYF. The DNA for the CDR3 is TGTTCCTATGGGCTAGCGCCCCAAGAGACCCAGTACTTC.

The genes are TRBV5-1 and TRBJ1-6; D not resolved. This CDR3 spans 16 amino acids. Germline CDR1 reads SGHRS; CDR2 reads YFSETQ. The ends were cut back, 4 bases at V and 5 bases at J, with 16 bases in the middle. In DNA, the CDR3 is TGCGCCAGCAGCGACGGCCTGACATGGCATAATTCACCCCTCCACTTT. It yields the protein CASSDGLTWHNSPLHF.

For this clonotype: One end of the junction does not line up with germline, which may come from a read error. The chain carries TRBV5-1 and TRBJ2-5, with a possible D match to TRBD2 (6 bases). The V gene's germline CDR1 is SGHRS and CDR2 YFSETQ. The CDR3 extends over 12 amino acids. CDR3 nucleotides: TGCACTAGCAGCGTCCACCAAGAGATCCAGTACTTC. Its translation: CTSSVHQEIQYF.

In its sample, this clonotype was seen many times. The J gene is TRBJ2-2, the V gene TRBV30; D is perhaps TRBD1 (6 bases). Trimming left V 5 bases short and J 7 bases short, with 11 bases between. The CDR3 has 12 amino acids. Germline V gene data show CDR1 as GTSNPN and CDR2 as SVGIG (reference sequence). The CDR3 protein is CAWQGTSGELFF. The DNA of the CDR3 is TGTGCCTGGCAGGGGACGAGCGGGGAGCTGTTTTTT. Based on the CDR3 plus reference TRBV30 and TRBJ2-2, the full variable domain is SQTIHQWPATLVQPVGSPLSLECTVEGTSNPNLYWYRQAAGRGLQLLFYSVGIGQISSEVPQNLSASRPQDRQFILSSKKLLLSDSGFYLCAWQGTSGELFFGEGSRLTVL.

The chain combines TRBV12-3 or TRBV12-4 with TRBJ1-1, with a tentative D call TRBD1 (5 bases). The CDR3 totals 14 residues. V lost 3 bases and J lost 1, with 9 bases in between. Written as DNA, the CDR3 is TGTGCCAGCAGTTTGGTTGACAGGAACACTGAAGCTTTCTTT. Translation gives CASSLVDRNTEAFF.